The rows below give T cell receptor beta chains drawn from one sample of a study of shared T cell receptors in the human thymus. TCRdb's copy holds only in-frame clones and misses some; the assay was immunoSEQ multiplex PCR. This table has approximately 730,000 clones, 80% to 90% appearing once. This sample was shared with a second study, whose subject was human thymus T cells.

The sample taken for sequencing was thymocytes. The receptors were gathered from a girl under three years old with a congenital heart defect. Both conserved end residues are trimmed from each CDR3.

v_call: TRBV28
j_call: TRBJ1-6
cdr3_aa: ASSWTGGGHWVGSPLH

v_call: TRBV7-8
j_call: TRBJ2-7
cdr3_aa: ASSLYGDEQY

v_call: TRBV7-9
j_call: TRBJ1-2
cdr3_aa: ASSLVGEDGYT

v_call: TRBV2
j_call: TRBJ2-5
cdr3_aa: ASNGRGRRETQY

v_call: TRBV7-2
j_call: TRBJ2-7
cdr3_aa: ASSLAGGSYEQY

v_call: TRBV28
j_call: TRBJ2-7
cdr3_aa: ASSLSRNGYEQY

v_call: TRBV6-5
j_call: TRBJ1-1
cdr3_aa: ASRKTGNTEAF

v_call: TRBV9
j_call: TRBJ1-1
cdr3_aa: ASSGGVGNTEAF

v_call: TRBV15
j_call: TRBJ2-2
cdr3_aa: ATSRDRGASGGAITGELF

v_call: TRBV28
j_call: TRBJ1-3
cdr3_aa: ASSSHHRGAGNTIY

v_call: TRBV6-1
j_call: TRBJ1-4
cdr3_aa: ASSEVSESTNEKLF

v_call: TRBV4-3
j_call: TRBJ2-1
cdr3_aa: ASSLRLGSYNEQF

v_call: TRBV19
j_call: TRBJ2-1
cdr3_aa: ASRQSAFNEQF

v_call: TRBV23-1
j_call: TRBJ2-7
cdr3_aa: ASSQMSQGARKDEQY

v_call: TRBV19
j_call: TRBJ2-5
cdr3_aa: ASGSADKETQY

v_call: TRBV4-3
j_call: TRBJ2-7
cdr3_aa: ASSPRRGHTYEQY

v_call: TRBV29-1
j_call: TRBJ2-5
cdr3_aa: SVDWARAVAETQY

v_call: TRBV19
j_call: TRBJ2-1
cdr3_aa: ATGQGYNEQF

v_call: TRBV10-1
j_call: TRBJ1-1
cdr3_aa: ASSEKPRSMNTEAF

v_call: TRBV5-1
j_call: TRBJ2-3
cdr3_aa: ATTPNMASTDTQY

v_call: TRBV6-9
j_call: TRBJ1-5
cdr3_aa: ASSYSQGSCQPQH

v_call: TRBV25-1
j_call: TRBJ2-3
cdr3_aa: ASSGQGARSRTDTQY

v_call: TRBV7-2
j_call: TRBJ1-1
cdr3_aa: ASSRGGRGGLEAF

v_call: TRBV28
j_call: TRBJ1-2
cdr3_aa: ASSSGDYGYT

v_call: TRBV27
j_call: TRBJ1-1
cdr3_aa: ASSLGGHLEEAF